The 15 T cell receptor beta chains given below trace back to one sample, sequenced in a study of CD8 T cells in ankylosing spondylitis listed by TCRdb under 2017. Library method: 5' RACE. Instrument on record: Illumina HiSeq 2500. TCRdb reprocessing: public reads trimmed at Q25 with fastp, clones called with MiXCR, in-frame beta chains kept. Records with the same CDR3 protein are collapsed into one entry carrying the most frequent genes and DNA. The table for this sample lists about 330,000 distinct CDR3 sequences; roughly 8% of them were counted only once. More than 12% of the sample lies in the top ten. For these TCRs, the target antigens are not known. Results and caveats for the whole study, not just this receptor: A TCR beta motif made up of eight highly homologous amino acid variants appeared to be characteristic of blood from ankylosing spondylitis patients.

The sequencing input was blood, either unsorted or a sorted T cell fraction (not recorded which). The origin of the receptors is a male donor with ankylosing spondylitis.

This clonotype was recorded at least ten times. The chain carries TRBV28 and TRBJ2-3; D may be TRBD1 or TRBD2 (5 bases each). Germline loops: CDR1 MDHEN, CDR2 SYDVKM. V gave up 8 bases and J gave up 4 bases, with 13 bases separating them. The CDR3 length is 13 residues. DNA of the CDR3: TGTGCCAGCGCCTCGCCGGGGCCAGATACGCAGTATTTT. Its protein product is CASASPGPDTQYF.

Only a few counts were recorded for this clonotype. The J gene is TRBJ2-1, the V gene TRBV28; 12 positions agree with TRBD2. CDR3 length: 15 residues. From germline, CDR1 is MDHEN and CDR2 SYDVKM. J was trimmed by 7 bases and V by 0 bases; bases with no gene match: 1. This chain's CDR3 is CASSLWTSGSNEQFF. The CDR3, as DNA: TGTGCCAGCAGTTTATGGACTAGCGGGAGTAATGAGCAGTTCTTC. The full variable domain, in which reference TRBV28 and TRBJ2-1 provide the parts outside the CDR3, is DVKVTQSSRYLVKRTGEKVFLECVQDMDHENMFWYRQDPGLGLRLIYFSYDVKMKEKGDIPEGYSVSREKKERFSLILESASTNQTSMYLCASSLWTSGSNEQFFGPGTRLTVL.

CDR3 sequence (DNA): TGTGCCAGCTCACCGGTAGCGGGGGAGACCTACGAGCAGTACTTC. Translating it yields CASSPVAGETYEQYF. The gene calls are TRBV18 and TRBJ2-7; TRBD2 matches at 9 bases. The CDR3 extends over 15 amino acids. Germline V CDR1 and CDR2: KGHSH, LQKENI. Trimming cost V 3 bases and J 2 bases; bases outside gene matches: 5.

V gene TRBV7-9 combines with J gene TRBJ2-7; D remains unclear. In germline, CDR1 is SEHNR, CDR2 FQNEAQ (reference sequence). The CDR3 has 14 residues. The germline V and J ends were trimmed by 4 bases and 2 bases, with 12 bases remaining between them. The CDR3 spells CASSWDRVPYEQYF. The CDR3 bases are TGTGCCAGCAGCTGGGATAGGGTCCCCTACGAGCAGTACTTC.

The CDR3 sequence is CASRCEQYF. CDR3 nucleotides: TGCGCCAGCAGATGCGAGCAGTACTTC. This chain connects TRBV5-1 to TRBJ2-7; the D is unclear. Trimming left V 5 bases short and J 6 bases short, with 3 bases between. This CDR3 spans 9 amino acids. The germline V gene encodes CDR1 SGHRS and CDR2 YFSETQ.

This clonotype was found many times. CDR3 sequence reads: CSVEDRGGSNIQYF. The CDR3 coding sequence is TGCAGCGTTGAAGATAGGGGGGGATCCAACATTCAGTACTTC. V is TRBV29-1 and J is TRBJ2-4; weak D call: TRBD2 (7 bases). In germline, CDR1 is SQVTM, CDR2 ANQGSEA. Trimming cost V 0 bases and J 7 bases, with 13 bases left between them. The CDR3 covers 14 residues.

This clonotype was recorded many times. The V gene is TRBV29-1, the J gene TRBJ1-3; D gene uncertain. The CDR3 runs 13 residues. Looked up from germline, CDR1 is SQVTM and CDR2 is ANQGSEA. Deletions cut 6 bases from V and 1 base from J, with 10 bases between. DNA of the CDR3: TGCAGCGTACAAGCCTTTTCTGGAAACACCATATATTTT. Amino acid sequence: CSVQAFSGNTIYF.

This chain connects TRBV6-1 to TRBJ2-3; 9 bases are a match to TRBD1. The CDR3 length is 16 residues. Germline values: CDR1 MNHNS, CDR2 SASEGT. V shed 1 base and J 5 bases; nucleotides not matched to a gene: 7. The CDR3 loop reads CASSEVTGQGKDTQYF. CDR3 in DNA: TGTGCCAGCAGTGAAGTGACTGGACAGGGGAAAGATACGCAGTATTTT.

There are a few counts of this clonotype. V and J are TRBV6-4 and TRBJ1-2, with D unresolved. The germline CDR1 and CDR2 sequences are MRHNA and SNTAGT. V shed 4 bases and J shed 1 base, with 7 bases lying between them. The CDR3 totals 13 residues. The CDR3: CASSVSGNYGYTF. CDR3 nucleotide sequence: TGTGCCAGCAGTGTATCCGGTAACTATGGCTACACCTTC.

The rearrangement joins TRBV29-1 to TRBJ2-1; 7 positions agree with TRBD1. This CDR3 has 14 amino acids. With V trimmed by 8 bases and J by 3 bases, 10 bases remained unmatched. Germline-derived CDR1 and CDR2 are SQVTM and ANQGSEA. The CDR3 is CSSRWDSIYNEQFF. The CDR3 nucleotides are TGCAGCTCAAGGTGGGACAGCATCTACAATGAGCAGTTCTTC.

The sample holds many counts of this clonotype. J is TRBJ2-3 and V is TRBV7-9; 10 bases fit TRBD2. V lost 7 bases and J lost 1; bases outside the gene matches: 11. The CDR3 totals 17 residues. Germline lookup yields CDR1 SEHNR and CDR2 FQNEAQ (reference sequence). In DNA, the CDR3 is TGTGCCAGCATCCATATGGGGCTAGCGGGAGGCACAGATACGCAGTATTTT. This encodes CASIHMGLAGGTDTQYF.

This clonotype was observed many times. This chain uses TRBV24-1 with TRBJ2-1, with D perhaps being TRBD1 or TRBD2 (5 bases each). The V and J ends lost 4 bases and 7 bases respectively, with 13 bases between them. The CDR3 runs 14 residues. From germline, CDR1 is KGHDR and CDR2 SFDVKD. The CDR3 sequence is CATSDYGWGNEQFF. CDR3 DNA sequence: TGTGCCACCAGTGACTACGGGTGGGGGAATGAGCAGTTCTTC.

The table lists this clonotype with many counts. This chain uses TRBV5-1 with TRBJ1-1; a possible D gene is TRBD1 (5 bases). The CDR3 runs to 13 residues. Per germline, CDR1 SGHRS and CDR2 YFSETQ. V lost 4 bases and J lost 10, with 17 bases in between. The CDR3 DNA reads TGCGCCAGCAGCCCGACCCAGGGTTGGCGAGCTTTCTTT. This translates into CASSPTQGWRAFF.

This clonotype appeared many times. V gene TRBV12-3 or TRBV12-4 combines with J gene TRBJ2-4, with D possibly TRBD1 on 6 matching bases. V gave up 7 bases and J gave up 0 bases, with 16 bases separating them. The CDR3 covers 16 residues. The CDR3 reads CASTVRGKLAKNIQYF. The CDR3 DNA reads TGTGCCAGCACCGTGAGGGGGAAACTAGCCAAAAACATTCAGTACTTC.

This clonotype was counted only a few times. The chain has TRBV28 and TRBJ1-2; TRBD1 matches at 7 bases. V lost 7 bases and J lost 7; bases outside the gene matches: 12. The CDR3 spans 14 residues. CDR1 MDHEN and CDR2 SYDVKM come from the germline V gene. CDR3 protein: CASMEEGQLPGYTF. The CDR3 bases are TGTGCCAGCATGGAAGAGGGACAGTTACCTGGCTACACCTTC.